The rows below give T cell receptor beta chains drawn from one sample of a study of regulatory T cells in long-lasting Graves disease. MiXCR was run by TCRdb on the multiplex PCR reads, yielding one entry per CDR3 protein. The sample has approximately 540,000 distinct CDR3 sequences; 12% are singletons. These data were also reused for a study on T cells in Graves' hyperthyroidism and ophthalmopathy.

This specimen consisted of peripheral blood mononuclear cells (PBMCs), obtained at new diagnosis, from a patient treated with antithyroid drugs. These receptors were obtained from a woman in her twenties or thirties with Graves disease. Both conserved end residues are part of each CDR3. A D gene is named only where the DNA matches it firmly. Some rows mark clone size as missing; the rest say once, few, many or name a class of expanded clone.

v_call	clone_size	j_call	d_call	cdr3_aa	cdr3_nt
TRBV20-1	few	TRBJ2-1	TRBD2	CSAVRGTSGRHNEQFF	TGCAGTGCTGTACGCGGGACTAGCGGGAGGCACAATGAGCAGTTCTTC
TRBV6-1	few	TRBJ2-1	NA	CASKEAGNHNEQFF	TGTGCCAGCAAAGAGGCAGGGAACCACAATGAGCAGTTCTTC
TRBV20-1	many	TRBJ1-2	NA	CSAPPSYETYGYTF	TGCAGTGCTCCCCCGTCCTATGAGACCTATGGCTACACCTTC
TRBV11-2	many	TRBJ2-1	NA	CASSLDPSGYNEQFF	TGTGCCAGCAGCTTAGATCCCTCAGGGTACAATGAGCAGTTCTTC
TRBV7-9	few	TRBJ1-1	NA	CASSLSNTGTEAFF	TGTGCCAGCAGCTTATCAAATACGGGAACTGAAGCTTTCTTT
TRBV28	many	TRBJ2-7	TRBD1	CASSPSGTGEREQYF	TGTGCCAGCAGTCCCTCCGGGACAGGTGAGCGCGAGCAGTACTTC
TRBV6-2/TRBV6-3	many	TRBJ1-1	NA	CASSEAGERYTEAFF	TGTGCCAGCAGTGAAGCAGGGGAGAGGTACACTGAAGCTTTCTTT
TRBV3-1	many	TRBJ1-6	NA	CASSQGSGLYNSPLHF	TGTGCCAGCAGCCAAGGCTCGGGACTCTATAATTCACCCCTCCACTTT
TRBV6-2/TRBV6-3	many	TRBJ1-2	TRBD1	CASSYSGTGILFYGYTF	TGTGCCAGCAGTTACTCGGGGACAGGGATTCTGTTCTATGGCTACACCTTC
TRBV7-9	many	TRBJ2-7	NA	CASSLKNRYEQYF	TGTGCCAGCAGCTTAAAGAATCGCTACGAGCAGTACTTC
TRBV5-1	NA	TRBJ2-7	NA	CASRAWGHYEQYF	TGCGCCAGCAGAGCTTGGGGTCACTACGAGCAGTACTTC
TRBV7-9	few	TRBJ2-1	TRBD2	CASSLLADNNEQFF	TGTGCCAGCAGCTTGCTAGCGGACAACAATGAGCAGTTCTTC
TRBV20-1	NA	TRBJ2-7	NA	CSASFSSYEQYF	TGCAGTGCTAGTTTCAGTTCCTACGAGCAGTACTTC
TRBV29-1	few	TRBJ1-2	NA	CSIRGLFYGYTF	TGCAGCATCCGAGGACTCTTCTATGGCTACACCTTC
TRBV9	NA	TRBJ2-7	TRBD2	CASSATPGLVGEQYF	TGTGCCAGCAGCGCGACTCCGGGACTAGTGGGCGAGCAGTACTTC
TRBV19	many	TRBJ1-1	NA	CASSIDVESPGYTEAFF	TGTGCCAGTAGTATAGATGTGGAGAGCCCAGGGTACACTGAAGCTTTCTTT
TRBV28	many	TRBJ1-1	NA	CASSFGFTEAFF	TGTGCCAGCAGTTTCGGCTTCACTGAAGCTTTCTTT
TRBV30	once	TRBJ2-4	NA	CAWSVGPPNIQYF	TGTGCCTGGAGTGTTGGGCCCCCTAACATTCAGTACTTC
TRBV11-3	many	TRBJ2-5	NA	CASATGHSKQETQYF	TGTGCCAGCGCGACGGGACATTCGAAGCAAGAGACCCAGTACTTC
TRBV12-3/TRBV12-4	many	TRBJ1-1	NA	CASSLGQTELNTEAFF	TGTGCCAGCAGTTTGGGGCAAACCGAACTGAACACTGAAGCTTTCTTT
TRBV6-1	many	TRBJ1-1	NA	CASARVWNTEAFF	TGTGCCAGCGCCCGGGTCTGGAACACTGAAGCTTTCTTT
TRBV19	few	TRBJ2-1	NA	CASSIAATLDEQFF	TGTGCCAGTAGTATTGCGGCGACTCTCGATGAGCAGTTCTTC
TRBV5-4	many	TRBJ2-5	TRBD2	CASSPGTSGRIETQYF	TGTGCCAGCAGCCCGGGGACTAGCGGGAGGATAGAGACCCAGTACTTC
TRBV11-2	many	TRBJ2-7	TRBD2	CASRPTSGRRAPDYEQYF	TGTGCCAGCAGGCCGACTAGCGGGAGGCGCGCACCCGATTACGAGCAGTACTTC
TRBV18	NA	TRBJ1-2	NA	CASSPDGTYGYTF	TGTGCCAGCTCACCGGACGGGACCTATGGCTACACCTTC
TRBV4-3	few	TRBJ1-2	TRBD1	CASSHPDRGYGYTF	TGCGCCAGCAGCCACCCGGACAGGGGGTATGGCTACACCTTC
TRBV20-1	many	TRBJ2-1	TRBD2	CSARDPGLAGVSYNEQFF	TGCAGTGCTAGAGATCCGGGACTAGCGGGAGTATCCTACAATGAGCAGTTCTTC
TRBV12-3/TRBV12-4	many	TRBJ2-7	NA	CASSLWLTDHEQYF	TGTGCCAGCAGTTTATGGCTGACCGACCACGAGCAGTACTTC
TRBV6-1	few	TRBJ1-1	NA	CASRVQVNTEAFF	TGTGCCAGCAGGGTACAGGTGAACACTGAAGCTTTCTTT
TRBV7-8	many	TRBJ1-1	NA	CASSLAVRPQDEAFF	TGTGCCAGCAGCTTAGCGGTCCGACCCCAGGATGAAGCTTTCTTT
TRBV6-1	few	TRBJ2-7	TRBD1	CASSINRGPYEQYF	TGTGCCAGCAGTATCAACAGGGGGCCCTACGAGCAGTACTTC
TRBV6-1	many	TRBJ1-6	NA	CASQGQINSPLHF	TGTGCCAGCCAAGGACAGATTAATTCACCCCTCCACTTT
TRBV28	NA	TRBJ2-7	NA	CASGLKLAGKNSYEQYF	TGTGCCAGCGGTTTAAAGTTGGCTGGCAAAAACTCCTACGAGCAGTACTTC
TRBV6-1	NA	TRBJ1-5	TRBD1	CASGPGQGYQPQHF	TGTGCCAGCGGGCCGGGACAGGGGTATCAGCCCCAGCATTTT
TRBV19	many	TRBJ1-5	NA	CASSRRVRSNQPQHF	TGTGCCAGTAGTCGCAGGGTACGGAGCAATCAGCCCCAGCATTTT
TRBV7-9	many	TRBJ1-4	NA	CASSVWDYRAGEKLFF	TGTGCCAGCAGCGTCTGGGACTACAGGGCGGGAGAAAAACTGTTTTTT
TRBV28	NA	TRBJ2-1	TRBD1	CASSMGTGGYNEQFF	TGTGCCAGCAGCATGGGGACAGGGGGGTACAATGAGCAGTTCTTC
TRBV19	NA	TRBJ2-7	NA	CASRTLTLVSGSATSYEQYF	TGTGCCAGTAGAACCCTGACCTTAGTCTCGGGGAGTGCGACCTCCTACGAGCAGTACTTC
TRBV29-1	NA	TRBJ2-3	NA	CSVERVVSTDTQYF	TGCAGCGTTGAACGGGTGGTCAGCACAGATACGCAGTATTTT
TRBV29-1	many	TRBJ2-1	TRBD1	CSVEDKQGTGEQFF	TGCAGCGTTGAAGACAAACAGGGGACAGGTGAGCAGTTCTTC
TRBV12-3/TRBV12-4	many	TRBJ1-5	NA	CASSFTNQPQHF	TGTGCCAGCAGTTTCACAAATCAGCCCCAGCATTTT
TRBV28	many	TRBJ1-2	NA	CASVSTGFRFDYGYTF	TGTGCCAGCGTTTCCACGGGGTTTCGATTCGACTATGGCTACACCTTC
TRBV3-1	few	TRBJ2-1	NA	CASRGRGEQFF	TGTGCCAGCAGGGGGCGGGGTGAGCAGTTCTTC
TRBV18	NA	TRBJ2-1	NA	CASSPEPVTYNEQFF	TGTGCCAGCTCACCCGAGCCGGTGACCTACAATGAGCAGTTCTTC
TRBV28	NA	TRBJ2-5	TRBD1	CASSLSGTGGETQYF	TGTGCCAGCAGTTTATCCGGGACAGGGGGGGAGACCCAGTACTTC
TRBV2	many	TRBJ2-7	NA	CASLEGFLSSYEQYF	TGTGCCAGCTTGGAGGGCTTCTTGAGCTCCTACGAGCAGTACTTC
TRBV28	many	TRBJ2-1	NA	CASTLDRVSYNEQFF	TGTGCCAGCACCCTTGATAGGGTCTCCTACAATGAGCAGTTCTTC
TRBV5-1	few	TRBJ1-2	TRBD1	CASRFPGQDLLGYTF	TGCGCCAGCAGGTTCCCGGGACAGGATCTTTTGGGCTACACCTTC
TRBV2	NA	TRBJ1-1	NA	CASSVAHTEAFF	TGTGCCAGCAGTGTGGCCCACACTGAAGCTTTCTTT
TRBV7-9	many	TRBJ2-7	NA	CASSQARGGLDDEQYF	TGTGCCAGCAGCCAGGCCCGAGGGGGGTTGGACGACGAGCAGTACTTC
TRBV20-1	few	TRBJ1-1	NA	CSARAPAGLGAFF	TGCAGTGCTAGAGCCCCCGCTGGGTTAGGAGCTTTCTTT
TRBV19	many	TRBJ1-6	NA	CASSMSGVPPLHF	TGTGCCAGTAGTATGAGTGGGGTTCCACCCCTCCACTTT
TRBV30	many	TRBJ2-5	NA	CAWSVNSDSIQETQYF	TGTGCCTGGAGTGTAAATTCGGACAGCATACAAGAGACCCAGTACTTC
TRBV3-1	many	TRBJ1-1	NA	CASSQLLGVETEAFF	TGTGCCAGCAGCCAACTGCTAGGGGTAGAGACTGAAGCTTTCTTT
TRBV28	many	TRBJ1-6	NA	CASSLRIDSSYNSPLHF	TGTGCCAGCAGTTTAAGGATAGACAGCTCCTATAATTCACCCCTCCACTTT
TRBV7-9	NA	TRBJ2-1	NA	CASSLAVVSYNEQFF	TGTGCCAGCAGCTTAGCGGTGGTTTCCTACAATGAGCAGTTCTTC
TRBV7-2	many	TRBJ2-1	TRBD1	CASSFDATGAWGEQFF	TGTGCCAGCAGCTTCGATGCGACAGGGGCCTGGGGTGAGCAGTTCTTC
TRBV2	many	TRBJ2-5	TRBD2	CASSPLAGVVETQYF	TGTGCCAGCAGCCCCTTGGCGGGAGTGGTGGAGACCCAGTACTTC